This T cell receptor beta chain was recorded in a study of CD8+CD57+ T cells in acquired aplastic anemia. Notes on the study in general: Patients and controls turned out to have twenty-nine CD8+ CDR3 sequences in common.

Genomic DNA acted as the template from which TCR beta VDJ combination and CDR3 sequence profiling were carried out. Using its own MiXCR run on the reads, TCRdb lists one record per CDR3 protein. The data show over 250,000 distinct CDR3 sequences, about three fifths seen once. Patients who underwent sequencing had shown CD8+CD57+ cell expansion by flow cytometry. Each of the patients presented with severe acquired aplastic anemia. Points on this clonotype: The target antigen is unknown.

Sequencing was done on a sample of sorted CD4+, CD8+, or CD8+CD57+ T cells (not recorded which) from PBMCs. The TCR comes from a human donor with aplastic anemia.

CDR3 region: CASSHDSREAFF. CDR3 bases: TGTGCCAGCAGCCATGACAGTCGCGAAGCTTTCTTT. The chain combines TRBV7-8 with TRBJ1-1, with D maybe TRBD1 (5 bases). The CDR3 length is 12 residues. Germline CDR1 SGHVS, CDR2 FQNEAQ. V was pared by 5 bases and J by 8 bases, with 12 bases between.